Below are 9 T cell receptor beta chains sequenced from a single sample in a study of identical twins. One entry per CDR3 protein results from TCRdb running MiXCR on the 5' RACE reads. The table lists roughly 250,000 distinct CDR3 sequences, about 14% of them singletons, with approximately 8.2% in the top ten. The specimen sequenced was memory (CD45RO+) T cells sorted from blood. These receptors were collected from a woman aged 18-29 years in good health.

The chain carries TRBV9 and TRBJ1-2; D unclear. The CDR3 is 13 amino acids. Trimming left V 4 bases short and J 3 bases short, with 10 bases between. From germline, CDR1 is SGDLS and CDR2 YYNGEE. The CDR3 here is CASSPFADYGYTF. DNA of the CDR3: TGTGCCAGCAGCCCTTTCGCGGACTATGGCTACACCTTC. Drawing the rest from reference TRBV9 and TRBJ1-2, the complete variable domain is DSGVTQTPKHLITATGQRVTLRCSPRSGDLSVYWYQQSLDQGLQFLIQYYNGEERAKGNILERFSAQQFPDLHSELNLSSLELGDSALYFCASSPFADYGYTFGSGTRLTVV.

This clonotype turned up a few times. This chain joins TRBV7-2 and TRBJ2-6, with D perhaps given as TRBD1 or TRBD2 (5 bases each). Germline CDR1 reads SGHTA; CDR2 reads FQGNSA. V lost 1 base to trimming and J lost 3 bases, with 10 bases between them. This CDR3 is 16 amino acids long. Here the CDR3 reads CASSLVGAFGANVLTF. Here the CDR3 DNA reads TGTGCCAGCAGCTTAGTCGGGGCGTTTGGGGCCAACGTCCTGACTTTC.

V is TRBV20-1 and J is TRBJ2-1; D gene ambiguous. The CDR3 length is 12 residues. The V gene's germline CDR1 is DFQATT and CDR2 SNEGSKA (reference sequence). Trimming left V 2 bases short and J 4 bases short, with 6 bases between. Here the CDR3 reads CSARHLYNEQFF. The CDR3 DNA follows: TGCAGTGCTAGACACCTATACAATGAGCAGTTCTTC.

A few counts support this clonotype. This sequence joins TRBV3-1 and TRBJ1-5, with D unclear. Trimming pared 6 bases from V and 3 bases from J, leaving 15 bases between. The CDR3 runs 15 residues. Germline V lookup: CDR1 LGHDT, CDR2 YNNKEL (reference sequence). For the CDR3, the DNA is TGTGCCAGCAGTCGGGGTGAGGTCCTCAATCAGCCCCAGCATTTT. Encoded protein: CASSRGEVLNQPQHF.

In its sample, this clonotype was seen a few times. V usage is TRBV6-6 and J usage is TRBJ2-1; D is undetermined. Trimming stripped 4 bases from V and 10 bases from J, with 8 bases between. This CDR3 contains 11 residues. In germline, CDR1 is MNHNY, CDR2 SVGAGI (reference sequence). This CDR3 reads CASSSNREQFF. In DNA, the CDR3 is TGTGCCAGCAGTTCTAACAGAGAGCAGTTCTTC.

This clonotype was recorded at least ten times. The rearrangement links TRBV16 to TRBJ1-3, with D uncertain. This CDR3 contains 13 residues. Germline V gives CDR1 KGHSY, CDR2 FQNENV. Trimming left V 0 bases short and J 4 bases short, with 4 bases between. The CDR3 nucleotides read TGTGCCAGCAGCCAATCCGCCGGAAACACCATATATTTT. Amino acid sequence: CASSQSAGNTIYF.

V is TRBV5-4 and J is TRBJ2-1; possibly TRBD2 for D (6 bases). The germline V and J ends were trimmed by 1 base and 7 bases, with 15 bases remaining between them. Germline lookup yields CDR1 SGHNT and CDR2 YYREEE (reference sequence). The CDR3 is made up of 15 amino acids. In nucleotides, the CDR3 is TGTGCCAGCAGCTTGAACGGAGGGCTTAGGAATGAGCAGTTCTTC. Translation: CASSLNGGLRNEQFF.

This clonotype was observed a few times. The V call is TRBV20-1, the J call TRBJ2-1, with D possibly being TRBD1 (6 bases). From germline, CDR1 is DFQATT and CDR2 SNEGSKA (reference sequence). The CDR3 has 16 residues. V lost 4 bases, J lost 1 base, and 17 bases lay in between. In nucleotides, the CDR3 is TGCAGTGCTAACCCAGAGACAGGAGGTTCCTACAATGAGCAGTTCTTC. This encodes CSANPETGGSYNEQFF.

The V gene is TRBV5-6, the J gene TRBJ2-1, with D possibly matching TRBD2 (6 bases). The CDR3 runs 16 residues. CDR1 is SGHDT, CDR2 YYEEEE, per germline. The V end was cut by 4 bases, the J end by 1 base, with 15 bases between. In nucleotides, the CDR3 is TGTGCCAGCAGCCCGTGGGGGGTGACGTCCTACAATGAGCAGTTCTTC. Translated: CASSPWGVTSYNEQFF.